A single sample gave rise to the 2 T cell receptor beta chains below, sequenced in a study of blood T cells in healthy people across ages. With a J-beta primer mix and a sample-barcoded 5' primer, a second PCR ran about 7 to 12 cycles. TCRdb re-analysed the 5' RACE reads in MiXCR, keeping a single row per CDR3 protein. Of some 1.5 million distinct CDR3 sequences listed, approximately 43% are singletons. Input material: blood. Receptors originate from a woman aged 18-35 years in good health.

The rearrangement links TRBV20-1 to TRBJ2-5; D not certain. The length of the CDR3 is 11 residues. Looked up from germline, CDR1 is DFQATT and CDR2 is SNEGSKA (reference sequence). V shed 3 bases and J shed 5 bases, with 7 bases lying between them. The CDR3 nucleotides read TGCAGTGCTAGTGCTGGGGAGACCCAGTACTTC. This sequence encodes CSASAGETQYF.

Notes on this clonotype: A read error may account for a junction end that differs from germline. The V call is TRBV11-2, the J call TRBJ2-1, with D perhaps matching TRBD1 or TRBD2 (6 bases each). Germline CDR1 SGHAT, CDR2 FQNNGV. The CDR3 runs to 15 residues. DNA for the CDR3: TGTGCCAGGAGCTTAGGGGGGACCGTCACGGTTGAGCAGTTCTTC. Encoded protein: CARSLGGTVTVEQFF.